These T cell receptor beta chains were read from a single sample in a study of blood T cells in healthy people across ages. TCRdb passed the 5' RACE reads through MiXCR, listing each CDR3 protein once. Here the sample spans approximately 1.5 million distinct CDR3 sequences, 35% to 45% being singletons. Material for sequencing was blood. All receptors derive from a woman in her late teens or twenties in good health. CDR3s include the opening cysteine and the closing phenylalanine or tryptophan. The order of the fields is clone size, J gene, V gene, D gene, CDR3 DNA, CDR3 protein. A D gene is named only where the DNA matches it firmly. A row's size may be missing; if present it is once, few, many or a size class.

clone_size: -; j_call: TRBJ2-6; v_call: TRBV12-5; d_call: TRBD1; cdr3_nt: TGTGCTAGTGCCCAGGGACAGCCATACTCTGGGGCCAACGTCCTGACTTTC; cdr3_aa: CASAQGQPYSGANVLTF
clone_size: -; j_call: TRBJ2-7; v_call: TRBV9; d_call: TRBD1; cdr3_nt: TGTGCCAGCAGCGTAGGGACAGGGGGTGATTCCTACGAGCAGTACTTC; cdr3_aa: CASSVGTGGDSYEQYF
clone_size: -; j_call: TRBJ2-1; v_call: TRBV9; d_call: TRBD2; cdr3_nt: TGTGCCAGCAGCGTATGGGGCGTGGGAGGGTCCTACAATGAGCAGTTCTTC; cdr3_aa: CASSVWGVGGSYNEQFF
clone_size: few; j_call: TRBJ2-1; v_call: TRBV10-3; d_call: TRBD2; cdr3_nt: TGTGCCATCAGTGAGCACTTTCTACTAGCGGGAGGGAATGAGCAGTTCTTC; cdr3_aa: CAISEHFLLAGGNEQFF
clone_size: few; j_call: TRBJ2-3; v_call: TRBV6-2/TRBV6-3; d_call: -; cdr3_nt: TGTGCCAGCAGTTACCAGGGGGGCCTTACGCAGTATTTT; cdr3_aa: CASSYQGGLTQYF
clone_size: few; j_call: TRBJ1-1; v_call: TRBV7-3; d_call: TRBD1; cdr3_nt: TGTGCCAGCAGCTTGTCCGGACAGGGGAACACTGAAGCTTTCTTT; cdr3_aa: CASSLSGQGNTEAFF
clone_size: -; j_call: TRBJ2-1; v_call: TRBV9; d_call: -; cdr3_nt: TGTGCCAGCAGCGTAGGTTTGGTCGGTAATGAGCAGTTCTTC; cdr3_aa: CASSVGLVGNEQFF
clone_size: -; j_call: TRBJ2-2; v_call: TRBV29-1; d_call: -; cdr3_nt: TGCAGCGTTGAAAAGGCGGGCCCTGGGACCGGGGAGCTGTTTTTT; cdr3_aa: CSVEKAGPGTGELFF
clone_size: -; j_call: TRBJ2-1; v_call: TRBV12-3/TRBV12-4; d_call: -; cdr3_nt: TGTGCCAGCAGTAGAGTGCGCTCCCCCTACAATGAGCAGTTCTTC; cdr3_aa: CASSRVRSPYNEQFF
clone_size: -; j_call: TRBJ1-2; v_call: TRBV15; d_call: -; cdr3_nt: TGTGCCACCAGCCTTCCCCTGGAGAGATCGCCCTATGACTACACCTTC; cdr3_aa: CATSLPLERSPYDYTF
clone_size: -; j_call: TRBJ1-2; v_call: TRBV6-6; d_call: -; cdr3_nt: TGTGCCAGCAGCAACCAGGGGTCCTCCTCTAACTATGGCTACACCTTC; cdr3_aa: CASSNQGSSSNYGYTF
clone_size: few; j_call: TRBJ1-2; v_call: TRBV20-1; d_call: TRBD1; cdr3_nt: TGCAGTGCTATGGGACAGGGATTGTTGGGGTATGGCTACACCTTC; cdr3_aa: CSAMGQGLLGYGYTF
clone_size: few; j_call: TRBJ2-1; v_call: TRBV4-3; d_call: -; cdr3_nt: TGCGCCAGCAGCCAAGAGGGTAGGCCCTACAATGAGCAGTTCTTC; cdr3_aa: CASSQEGRPYNEQFF
clone_size: -; j_call: TRBJ2-5; v_call: TRBV20-1; d_call: -; cdr3_nt: TGCAGTGCTAGAGATCTACAGCAAGAGACCCAGTACTTC; cdr3_aa: CSARDLQQETQYF
clone_size: many; j_call: TRBJ2-1; v_call: TRBV3-1; d_call: -; cdr3_nt: TGTGCCAGCAGCCAAGACAGGCATAGCAATGAGCAGTTCTTC; cdr3_aa: CASSQDRHSNEQFF
clone_size: -; j_call: TRBJ2-7; v_call: TRBV12-3/TRBV12-4; d_call: -; cdr3_nt: TGTGCCAGCAGTTTGGAGGACGGTCCCTACGAGCAGTACTTC; cdr3_aa: CASSLEDGPYEQYF
clone_size: -; j_call: TRBJ2-5; v_call: TRBV11-2; d_call: TRBD1; cdr3_nt: TGTGCCAGCAGCGCTGGGACAGTAGAGACCCAGTACTTC; cdr3_aa: CASSAGTVETQYF
clone_size: -; j_call: TRBJ1-6; v_call: TRBV12-3/TRBV12-4; d_call: TRBD1; cdr3_nt: TGTGCCGGCAGTGTAAGGGGGCTACCGCGCCTCCACTTT; cdr3_aa: CAGSVRGLPRLHF
clone_size: -; j_call: TRBJ2-1; v_call: TRBV25-1; d_call: -; cdr3_nt: TGTGCCAGCAGTGAATCGGTCGGGTCTAGCACGGAGTACTACAATGAGCAGTTCTTC; cdr3_aa: CASSESVGSSTEYYNEQFF
clone_size: once; j_call: TRBJ1-6; v_call: TRBV7-9; d_call: TRBD1; cdr3_nt: TGTGCCAGCAGCGCAACAGGGGCCGATTCACCCCTCCACTTT; cdr3_aa: CASSATGADSPLHF
clone_size: -; j_call: TRBJ1-6; v_call: TRBV5-5; d_call: -; cdr3_nt: TGTGCCAGCAACTCGGAACGGCATAATTCACCCCTCCACTTT; cdr3_aa: CASNSERHNSPLHF
clone_size: few; j_call: TRBJ2-4; v_call: TRBV20-1; d_call: TRBD1; cdr3_nt: TGCAGTGCTAGTAGAGGACAGGGAGACATTCAGTACTTC; cdr3_aa: CSASRGQGDIQYF
clone_size: few; j_call: TRBJ1-1; v_call: TRBV6-6; d_call: -; cdr3_nt: TGTGCCAGCAGCCACGGACTGGGGACTGAAGCTTTCTTT; cdr3_aa: CASSHGLGTEAFF
clone_size: -; j_call: TRBJ1-1; v_call: TRBV7-2; d_call: -; cdr3_nt: TGTGCCAGCAGCTTAGAATCGATCTTGAGCACTGAAGCTTTCTTT; cdr3_aa: CASSLESILSTEAFF
clone_size: -; j_call: TRBJ2-1; v_call: TRBV20-1; d_call: -; cdr3_nt: TGCAGTGCTAGTGAGGAGAGTCGTCTGAACAATGAGCAGTTCTTC; cdr3_aa: CSASEESRLNNEQFF
clone_size: -; j_call: TRBJ2-5; v_call: TRBV29-1; d_call: -; cdr3_nt: TGCGGCGTTGATAAGGTGACAGAGACCCAGTACTTC; cdr3_aa: CGVDKVTETQYF
clone_size: -; j_call: TRBJ1-1; v_call: TRBV20-1; d_call: TRBD1; cdr3_nt: TGCAGTGTTGCCCACAGGGGAGCGGCTTTCTTT; cdr3_aa: CSVAHRGAAFF
clone_size: many; j_call: TRBJ2-7; v_call: TRBV24-1; d_call: -; cdr3_nt: TGTGCCACCGTTGGGGGCCTCTCTTACGAGCAGTACTTC; cdr3_aa: CATVGGLSYEQYF
clone_size: -; j_call: TRBJ2-1; v_call: TRBV27; d_call: TRBD1; cdr3_nt: TGTGCCAGCAGTAGCCGGGACAGGGGAATTATTGGGAATGAGCAGTTCTTC; cdr3_aa: CASSSRDRGIIGNEQFF
clone_size: many; j_call: TRBJ1-2; v_call: TRBV5-1; d_call: -; cdr3_nt: TGTGCCAGCAGCTTAGATACGGCAAACTATGGCTACACCTTC; cdr3_aa: CASSLDTANYGYTF
clone_size: -; j_call: TRBJ1-1; v_call: TRBV20-1; d_call: -; cdr3_nt: TGCAGTGCTAGACCCAGGAGAAACACTGAAGCTTTCTTT; cdr3_aa: CSARPRRNTEAFF
clone_size: few; j_call: TRBJ2-7; v_call: TRBV6-2/TRBV6-3; d_call: -; cdr3_nt: TGTGCCAGCAGTCGCGCGGGTGTCGAGGGCCACGAGCAGTACTTC; cdr3_aa: CASSRAGVEGHEQYF
clone_size: -; j_call: TRBJ1-5; v_call: TRBV27; d_call: -; cdr3_nt: TGTGCCAGCGCCCTCGGCAGCAATCAGCCCCAGCATTTT; cdr3_aa: CASALGSNQPQHF
clone_size: -; j_call: TRBJ2-1; v_call: TRBV4-3; d_call: TRBD2; cdr3_nt: TGCGCCAGCAGCCAAGGCCAGACTAGCGGGAGACGTCGTGAGCAGTTCTTC; cdr3_aa: CASSQGQTSGRRREQFF
clone_size: -; j_call: TRBJ2-1; v_call: TRBV27; d_call: -; cdr3_nt: TGTGCCAGCATGGACCCACGGGGTGTGACTAGGAATGAGCAGTTCTTC; cdr3_aa: CASMDPRGVTRNEQFF
clone_size: once; j_call: TRBJ2-7; v_call: TRBV27; d_call: -; cdr3_nt: TGTGCCAGCAGTTTAGTTCAACACGTACGCTACGAGCAGTACTTC; cdr3_aa: CASSLVQHVRYEQYF
clone_size: few; j_call: TRBJ1-6; v_call: TRBV4-1; d_call: -; cdr3_nt: TGCGCCAGCAGCCAAGTCATCGGGGGCTCGAATTCACCCCTCCACTTT; cdr3_aa: CASSQVIGGSNSPLHF
clone_size: -; j_call: TRBJ2-7; v_call: TRBV27; d_call: TRBD2; cdr3_nt: TGTGCCAGCAGACGAATAGCGGGCCTCTACGAGCAGTACTTC; cdr3_aa: CASRRIAGLYEQYF
clone_size: few; j_call: TRBJ1-5; v_call: TRBV6-2/TRBV6-3; d_call: -; cdr3_nt: TGTGCCAGCGCCACAAGCGGCAATCAGCCCCAGCATTTT; cdr3_aa: CASATSGNQPQHF
clone_size: many; j_call: TRBJ2-5; v_call: TRBV6-2/TRBV6-3; d_call: TRBD1; cdr3_nt: TGTGCCACCCGGGACAGGGTGGAAGAGCAGTACTTC; cdr3_aa: CATRDRVEEQYF
clone_size: -; j_call: TRBJ2-5; v_call: TRBV7-7; d_call: -; cdr3_nt: TGTGCCAGCAGCTTAGTATTGGGAGAGGAGACCCAGTACTTC; cdr3_aa: CASSLVLGEETQYF
clone_size: -; j_call: TRBJ2-1; v_call: TRBV29-1; d_call: -; cdr3_nt: TGCAGCGTTGAAGATCGGGGAAGACGAACATTCAATGAGCAGTTCTTC; cdr3_aa: CSVEDRGRRTFNEQFF
clone_size: -; j_call: TRBJ2-1; v_call: TRBV5-4; d_call: -; cdr3_nt: TGTGCCAGCAGCTTTGGACATTACAATGAGCAGTTCTTC; cdr3_aa: CASSFGHYNEQFF
clone_size: few; j_call: TRBJ2-1; v_call: TRBV28; d_call: TRBD1; cdr3_nt: TGTGCCAGCAACATCTTCCGGGACAGATACAATGAGCAGTTCTTC; cdr3_aa: CASNIFRDRYNEQFF
clone_size: few; j_call: TRBJ1-2; v_call: TRBV7-9; d_call: TRBD1; cdr3_nt: TGTGCCAGCAGCCCACAGGGGCTCAACTATGGCTACACCTTC; cdr3_aa: CASSPQGLNYGYTF
clone_size: few; j_call: TRBJ2-1; v_call: TRBV7-2; d_call: TRBD2; cdr3_nt: TGTGCCAGCAGCTTAGCGTACCTAGCGGGAGTTAAAGATGAGCAGTTCTTC; cdr3_aa: CASSLAYLAGVKDEQFF
clone_size: -; j_call: TRBJ2-3; v_call: TRBV5-1; d_call: -; cdr3_nt: TGCGCCAGCGGCTGGGGCGACAGATGGCGGCCAGATACGCAGTATTTT; cdr3_aa: CASGWGDRWRPDTQYF
clone_size: -; j_call: TRBJ2-1; v_call: TRBV7-2; d_call: TRBD2; cdr3_nt: TGTGCCAGCAGCTACGGACTAGCGTTGGGAAATGAGCAGTTCTTC; cdr3_aa: CASSYGLALGNEQFF
clone_size: -; j_call: TRBJ2-1; v_call: TRBV24-1; d_call: TRBD1; cdr3_nt: TGTGCCACCAGTGATGGGACAGGTCCCTCCTACAATGAGCAGTTCTTC; cdr3_aa: CATSDGTGPSYNEQFF
clone_size: few; j_call: TRBJ1-4; v_call: TRBV27; d_call: TRBD1; cdr3_nt: TGTGCCAGCACTTCGGGACAGGGGTCTACTAATGAAAAACTGTTTTTT; cdr3_aa: CASTSGQGSTNEKLFF
clone_size: -; j_call: TRBJ1-2; v_call: TRBV14; d_call: -; cdr3_nt: TGTGCCAGCAGCCAAAACGATGGACACACCTATGGCTACACCTTC; cdr3_aa: CASSQNDGHTYGYTF
clone_size: -; j_call: TRBJ2-1; v_call: TRBV20-1; d_call: TRBD2; cdr3_nt: TGCAGTGCTCGAAATACCTGTAGCGGGAGCTCCTACAATGAGCAGTTCTTC; cdr3_aa: CSARNTCSGSSYNEQFF
clone_size: many; j_call: TRBJ2-5; v_call: TRBV5-1; d_call: -; cdr3_nt: TGTGCCAGCAGCTCAAGGACAGAAGAGACCCAGTACTTC; cdr3_aa: CASSSRTEETQYF
clone_size: few; j_call: TRBJ1-4; v_call: TRBV18; d_call: TRBD1; cdr3_nt: TGTGCCAGCTCTCGCTCCGTGACAGGGGTGAATGAAAAACTGTTTTTT; cdr3_aa: CASSRSVTGVNEKLFF
clone_size: few; j_call: TRBJ2-5; v_call: TRBV4-3; d_call: -; cdr3_nt: TGCGCCAGCAGCCAAGATGAAGGGAGCGAGACCCAGTACTTC; cdr3_aa: CASSQDEGSETQYF
clone_size: -; j_call: TRBJ2-5; v_call: TRBV30; d_call: -; cdr3_nt: TGTGCCTGGAACAGTGGGGGGGAGACCCAGTACTTC; cdr3_aa: CAWNSGGETQYF
clone_size: -; j_call: TRBJ1-6; v_call: TRBV7-6; d_call: -; cdr3_nt: TGTGCCAGCAGCTTAGAAGGGTCCGGGTCCTATAATTCACCCCTCCACTTT; cdr3_aa: CASSLEGSGSYNSPLHF
clone_size: few; j_call: TRBJ2-1; v_call: TRBV25-1; d_call: -; cdr3_nt: TGTGCCAGCAGTGGAGGCCTGGGGGCCCCCTACAATGAGCAGTTCTTC; cdr3_aa: CASSGGLGAPYNEQFF
clone_size: few; j_call: TRBJ1-1; v_call: TRBV29-1; d_call: TRBD1; cdr3_nt: TGCAGCGGGGGACAGAGCCTGAACACTGAAGCTTTCTTT; cdr3_aa: CSGGQSLNTEAFF